The 14 T cell receptor beta chains reported below all come from one sample, sequenced in a study of blood T cell repertoires in COVID-19. Using immunoSEQ multiplex PCR, the repertoire was profiled, and TCRdb retains in-frame clones only, with some absent. Of more than 95,000 clones in the sample, less than 90% were seen once. The sample comprised peripheral blood. All receptors come from a woman of 80 years or more with acute or convalescent COVID-19.

V usage is TRBV5-1 and J usage is TRBJ2-3; 11 bases align to TRBD2. The ends lost 7 bases at V and 4 bases at J; junction bases unmatched: 5. Germline V CDR1 and CDR2: SGHRS, YFSETQ. The CDR3 is 14 amino acids. CDR3 residues: CASGTSGGSDTQYF. The CDR3 coding sequence is TGCGCCAGCGGTACTAGCGGGGGCTCAGATACGCAGTATTTT.

The rearrangement links TRBV6-5 to TRBJ2-5; tentatively, D is TRBD1 (5 bases). Trimming stripped 2 bases from V and 0 bases from J, with 7 bases between. This CDR3 spans 14 amino acids. CDR1 is MNHEY and CDR2 is SVGAGI in the germline V gene. CDR3 sequence reads: CASSYGRDQETQYF. The CDR3 nucleotides are TGTGCCAGCAGTTACGGCAGGGACCAAGAGACCCAGTACTTC.

The chain joins TRBV7-9 to TRBJ1-1; 7 bases map to TRBD1. V trimming: 3 bases; J trimming: 4 bases; junction bases outside the gene matches: 5. The germline gives CDR1 SEHNR, CDR2 FQNEAQ (reference sequence). CDR3 size: 14 residues. For the CDR3, the DNA is TGTGCCAGCAGCTTTAGGACAGGACCCACTGAAGCTTTCTTT. As protein: CASSFRTGPTEAFF. The complete variable domain, with remaining parts taken from reference TRBV7-9 and TRBJ1-1, reads DTGVSQNPRHKITKRGQNVTFRCDPISEHNRLYWYRQTLGQGPEFLTYFQNEAQLEKSRLLSDRFSAERPKGSFSTLEIQRTEQGDSAMYLCASSFRTGPTEAFFGQGTRLTVV.

The chain uses TRBV9 and TRBJ2-2; 8 bases align to TRBD1. The germline CDR1 and CDR2 sequences are SGDLS and YYNGEE. The V gene end was trimmed by 4 bases and the J gene end by 2 bases; junction bases not matched to a gene: 10. The CDR3 length is 17 residues. In DNA form, the CDR3 reads TGTGCCAGCAGCTCCAAGGCGCAGGGGGCCAACACCGGGGAGCTGTTTTTT. Translated: CASSSKAQGANTGELFF.

The V call is TRBV7-9, the J call TRBJ1-5; 8 bases match TRBD1. V lost 3 bases, J lost 6 bases, and 1 base stayed unmatched. Germline V gene data show CDR1 as SEHNR and CDR2 as FQNEAQ (reference sequence). This CDR3 contains 13 residues. CDR3 sequence: CASSFDRGQPQHF. The CDR3 DNA follows: TGTGCCAGCAGCTTTGACAGGGGTCAGCCCCAGCATTTT.

This chain connects TRBV7-8 to TRBJ1-1, with D possibly TRBD1 on 6 matching bases. The CDR3 loop spans 17 amino acids. The V end was cut by 1 base, the J end by 2 bases, with 17 bases between. Germline values: CDR1 SGHVS, CDR2 FQNEAQ. Here the CDR3 reads CASSLEGRGTRNTEAFF. As DNA, the CDR3 is TGTGCCAGCAGCTTAGAGGGGAGGGGGACACGTAACACTGAAGCTTTCTTT.

The genes are TRBV3-1 (or the pseudogene TRBV3-2) and TRBJ1-4, with D tentatively TRBD1 (6 bases). Trimming cost V 0 bases and J 12 bases, with 11 bases left between them. Germline V gene sequence: CDR1 LGHDT, CDR2 YNNKEL (reference sequence). The length of the CDR3 is 13 residues. CDR3 region: CASSQEWGGQLFF. The CDR3, as DNA: TGTGCCAGCAGCCAAGAATGGGGGGGGCAACTGTTTTTT.

The J gene is TRBJ1-1, the V gene TRBV10-3; D may be TRBD1 (6 bases). V lost 10 bases and J lost 1, with 19 bases in between. Germline CDR1 ENHRY, CDR2 SYGVKD. This CDR3 comprises 15 residues. As DNA, the CDR3 is TGTGCCACCAGAAACCAGGGACAACAGAACACTGAAGCTTTCTTT. Its translation: CATRNQGQQNTEAFF.

CDR3 in DNA: TGTGCCAGCAGCTTTACAGGGGAAGAGACCCAGTACTTC. It translates to CASSFTGEETQYF. J is TRBJ2-5 and V is TRBV5-5, with 7 bases that match TRBD1. Germline V gives CDR1 SGHKS, CDR2 YYEKEE (reference sequence). V was pared by 2 bases and J by 3 bases, with 1 base of the junction left unmatched. The CDR3 is 13 residues long.

The chain joins TRBV7-6 to TRBJ2-2; D is perhaps TRBD1 (6 bases). The V end lost 6 bases, the J end lost 4 bases, and 15 bases lay between the germline ends. The CDR3 sequence is 15 residues long. Per germline, CDR1 SGHVS and CDR2 FNYEAQ. This CDR3 is CASSRDTYRTGELFF. In DNA, the CDR3 is TGTGCCAGCAGTAGGGACACGTATCGCACCGGGGAGCTGTTTTTT.

The V and J genes are TRBV5-4 and TRBJ1-2, with 11 bases lining up with TRBD1. The CDR3 length is 14 residues. The germline V gene encodes CDR1 SGHNT and CDR2 YYREEE (reference sequence). Unmatched junction bases numbered 3, after V lost 4 bases and J lost 4 bases. The CDR3 bases are TGTGCCAGCAGCGGGACAGGGGGATTCTATGGCTACACCTTC. It codes for CASSGTGGFYGYTF.

The rearrangement links TRBV18 to TRBJ1-3; D remains ambiguous. This CDR3 has 14 residues. The germline gives CDR1 KGHSH, CDR2 LQKENI. With 2 bases removed from V and 7 bases from J, the gap between germline ends came to 12 bases. The CDR3: CASSPSGSGNTIYF. The CDR3 DNA reads TGTGCCAGCTCACCATCGGGGAGTGGGAACACCATATATTTT.

This clone was seen a single time. V is TRBV4-2 and J is TRBJ2-3; 11 bases are a match to TRBD1. The germline CDR1 and CDR2 sequences are LGHNA and YNFKEQ. V trimming: 0 bases; J trimming: 0 bases; junction bases outside the gene matches: 8. The CDR3 has 19 residues. For the CDR3, the DNA is TGTGCCAGCAGCCAAGATGCCGGACAGGGGGCACAAAGCACAGATACGCAGTATTTT. Its protein product is CASSQDAGQGAQSTDTQYF.

CDR3 amino acids: CASSQPVEGQSPLHF. DNA for the CDR3: TGCGCCAGCAGCCAGCCCGTGGAGGGACAGTCACCCCTCCACTTT. This chain joins TRBV4-1 and TRBJ1-6, with TRBD1 matching over 7 bases. V shed 3 bases, J shed 10 bases, and the junction held 9 bases outside the gene matches. The germline gives CDR1 MGHRA, CDR2 YSYEKL. The CDR3 is 15 residues long.